These 30 T cell receptor beta chains were sequenced from one sample in a study of T-cell reconstitution after alpha-beta-depleted transplantation in children. The TCRbeta library was prepared with unique molecular identifiers. From the PCR reads, TCRdb called clonotypes with MiXCR, one entry per CDR3 protein. The sample has about 58,000 distinct CDR3 sequences; approximately 43% are singletons. The material was PBMCs, mostly from graft donor cells, obtained 360 days after TCRalphabeta/CD19-depleted stem cell transplant. The source is a male patient younger than 18 who had a stem cell transplant for acute lymphoblastic leukemia, so the T cells may come from the graft donor.

This clonotype showed up just a few times. The chain combines TRBV12-3 or TRBV12-4 with TRBJ2-2, with 7 bases matching TRBD1. This CDR3 has 14 amino acids. Trimming took 4 bases from V and 4 from J; bases not matched to a gene: 3. In DNA, the CDR3 is TGTGCCAGCAGTTACGGACAGGCCACCGGGGAGCTGTTTTTT. Its protein is CASSYGQATGELFF.

J is TRBJ2-1 and V is TRBV29-1; 7 bases line up with TRBD2. CDR1 is SQVTM and CDR2 is ANQGSEA in the germline V gene. V was pared by 4 bases and J by 4 bases, with 7 bases of the junction left unmatched. CDR3 size: 14 residues. CDR3 in DNA: TGCAGCGTTGTTTGGCAGCGGGGTTACAATGAGCAGTTCTTC. As protein: CSVVWQRGYNEQFF.

V usage is TRBV24-1 and J usage is TRBJ2-2; D is undetermined. This CDR3 region has 13 residues. The germline V and J ends were trimmed by 4 bases and 10 bases, with 12 bases remaining between them. CDR1 is KGHDR, CDR2 SFDVKD, per germline. CDR3 in DNA: TGTGCCACCAGTGACCGACCGGGCTCGGAGCTGTTTTTT. Translated, it gives CATSDRPGSELFF.

The sample holds many counts of this clonotype. The chain uses TRBV10-3 and TRBJ2-3; 8 nucleotides agree with TRBD2. Losses at the gene ends were 3 bases for V and 1 base for J; bases not matched to a gene: 15. CDR3 length equals 19 residues. Germline CDR1 and CDR2: ENHRY and SYGVKD. The CDR3 reads CAISEVTSGPLWGTDTQYF. The CDR3 nucleotides are TGTGCCATCAGTGAAGTCACTAGCGGACCCCTGTGGGGCACAGATACGCAGTATTTT.

The gene calls are TRBV27 and TRBJ2-7; D is uncertain. The V end lost 9 bases, the J end lost 4 bases, and 19 bases lay between the germline ends. Per germline, CDR1 MNHEY and CDR2 SMNVEV (reference sequence). There are 14 residues in the CDR3. CDR3 residues: CASIGFSTRYEQYF. The CDR3 DNA follows: TGTGCCAGTATAGGGTTCTCTACCCGTTACGAGCAGTACTTC.

V usage is TRBV28 and J usage is TRBJ2-7, with 11 bases lining up with TRBD1. The junction had 13 bases not matched to a gene; V was cut back by 5 bases and J by 7 bases. This CDR3 contains 16 residues. CDR1 is MDHEN and CDR2 is SYDVKM in the germline V gene. The CDR3 protein is CASSLGQGAWTGEQYF. In DNA form, the CDR3 reads TGTGCCAGCAGTCTCGGACAGGGGGCTTGGACGGGGGAGCAGTACTTC.

The V call is TRBV6-2 or TRBV6-3, the J call TRBJ2-3, with 8 nucleotides matching TRBD2. There are 15 residues in the CDR3. CDR1 is MNHEY and CDR2 is SVGEGT in the germline V gene. J was trimmed by 3 bases and V by 6 bases; bases with no gene match: 8. The CDR3 DNA sequence: TGTGCCAGCAGCGAGGGGACTAGTGCGACAGATACGCAGTATTTT. Amino acids: CASSEGTSATDTQYF.

V is TRBV28 and J is TRBJ2-1, with unresolved D. The germline CDR1 and CDR2 sequences are MDHEN and SYDVKM. CDR3 length: 12 amino acids. Trimming took off 2 bases at V and 9 bases at J, with 8 bases between the two ends. The CDR3 DNA reads as TGTGCCAGCAGTTTACTAGGAACTGAGCAGTTCTTC. Translation gives CASSLLGTEQFF.

This chain joins TRBV12-3 or TRBV12-4 and TRBJ2-7, with 7 bases lining up with TRBD1. The CDR3 covers 13 residues. After removal of 7 bases from V and 2 bases from J, the junction contained 5 bases not matched to a gene. DNA for the CDR3: TGTGCCAGCACCCCGACAGGGACCTACGAGCAGTACTTC. This gives the protein CASTPTGTYEQYF.

This clonotype was counted between two and nine times. This chain uses TRBV20-1 with TRBJ2-3, with D tentatively TRBD2 (5 bases). Germline lookup yields CDR1 DFQATT and CDR2 SNEGSKA (reference sequence). There are 14 residues in the CDR3. Trimming removed 0 bases from V and 6 bases from J, with 13 bases in between. Here the CDR3 reads CSARDRARRDTQYF. DNA of the CDR3: TGCAGTGCTAGAGATCGGGCCCGGAGGGATACGCAGTATTTT.

V usage is TRBV28 and J usage is TRBJ2-5, with TRBD2 matching 10 bases. There are 13 residues in the CDR3. Germline lookup yields CDR1 MDHEN and CDR2 SYDVKM. V shed 3 bases, J shed 9 bases, and the junction held 4 bases outside the gene matches. CDR3 coding DNA: TGTGCCAGCAGTTTTTCGGGACTAGCGTCCCAGTACTTC. This encodes CASSFSGLASQYF.

In its sample, this clonotype was seen a few times. One end of the junction varies from germline; a read error may be responsible. The V call is TRBV7-2, the J call TRBJ1-6; D gene unclear. The CDR3 is 14 amino acids. Germline CDR1 reads SGHTA; CDR2 reads FQGNSA. The CDR3 sequence: CASSLNPYNSPLHF. As DNA, the CDR3 is TGTGCCAGCAGCTTAAACCCCTACAATTCACCCCTCCACTTT.

V and J are TRBV25-1 and TRBJ2-7; D uncertain. The CDR3 is 15 amino acids. Germline V gene lookup returns CDR1 MGHDK and CDR2 SYGVNS. Trimming stripped 1 base from V and 2 bases from J, with 12 bases between. CDR3 coding DNA: TGTGCCAGCAGTGAATTGGGGTCATCCGCCTACGAGCAGTACTTC. This codes for CASSELGSSAYEQYF.

This CDR3 is CASSQDWTYEQYF. CDR3 sequence (DNA): TGTGCCAGCAGCCAAGATTGGACGTACGAGCAGTACTTC. The V and J genes are TRBV4-2 and TRBJ2-7; D remains unclear. V lost 0 bases and J 4 bases, leaving 7 bases between the germline ends. CDR3 length: 13 amino acids. Germline V lookup: CDR1 LGHNA, CDR2 YNFKEQ.

This sequence joins TRBV5-1 and TRBJ2-1; TRBD2 matches at 8 bases. CDR3 size: 18 residues. The germline V gene encodes CDR1 SGHRS and CDR2 YFSETQ. V gave up 1 base and J gave up 0 bases; unmatched junction bases: 9. CDR3 region: CASSLSSGRVHSYNEQFF. DNA for the CDR3: TGCGCCAGCAGCTTGTCTTCCGGGAGGGTCCACTCCTACAATGAGCAGTTCTTC.

The chain is built from TRBV7-6 and TRBJ2-7; TRBD1 or TRBD2 may be the D gene (5 bases each). Trimming removed 1 base at V and 7 bases at J, with 11 bases between. Germline CDR1 reads SGHVS; CDR2 reads FNYEAQ. The CDR3 extends over 13 amino acids. In DNA, the CDR3 is TGTGCCAGCAGCTTAGACCAGGGACGGGAGCAGTACTTC. Translation: CASSLDQGREQYF.

The rearrangement uses TRBV25-1 and TRBJ1-2; the D gene is possibly TRBD1 (5 bases). Germline CDR1 MGHDK, CDR2 SYGVNS. This CDR3 has 16 residues. V dropped 7 bases and J dropped 2 bases, with 20 bases sitting between them. The CDR3 DNA is TGTGCCAGCAAATCACGCAGGGACCCTTCAAACTATGGCTACACCTTC. It specifies CASKSRRDPSNYGYTF.

V usage is TRBV12-3 or TRBV12-4 and J usage is TRBJ2-7, with TRBD2 as a possible D gene (6 bases). This CDR3 is built from 16 residues. V gave up 3 bases and J gave up 1 base, with 16 bases separating them. CDR3 DNA: TGTGCCAGCAGTTTTGATCGCGGAGGGCGTTCCTACGAGCAGTACTTC. This codes for CASSFDRGGRSYEQYF.

This clonotype was counted only a few times. The gene calls are TRBV7-2 and TRBJ2-7; 12 nucleotides align to TRBD2. The V gene end was trimmed by 5 bases and the J gene end by 6 bases; junction bases not matched to a gene: 8. The CDR3 runs 15 residues. Germline V CDR1 and CDR2: SGHTA, FQGNSA. Here the CDR3 reads CASSRGLAGYIEQYF. The CDR3 nucleotides are TGTGCCAGCAGCAGAGGACTAGCGGGATACATCGAGCAGTACTTC.

The table lists this clonotype with a few counts. The chain combines TRBV20-1 with TRBJ2-7, with D tentatively TRBD1 (6 bases). Germline V CDR1 and CDR2: DFQATT, SNEGSKA (reference sequence). Trimming removed 6 bases from V and 4 bases from J, with 16 bases in between. This CDR3 comprises 13 residues. DNA for the CDR3: TGCAGTGCCGGAACGGACAGAAGTTACGAGCAGTACTTC. Protein product: CSAGTDRSYEQYF.

The chain combines TRBV5-1 with TRBJ2-7; 7 bases match TRBD2. Germline trimming cut 0 bases from V and 2 bases from J; bases unmatched to any gene: 5. CDR1 and CDR2 (germline): SGHRS, YFSETQ. This CDR3 has 15 residues. CDR3 sequence: CASSLGLADTYEQYF. The CDR3 nucleotides are TGCGCCAGCAGCTTGGGGCTAGCGGATACCTACGAGCAGTACTTC.

This clonotype is a singleton in its sample. The chain links TRBV9 to TRBJ2-2; TRBD1 matches at 12 bases. The germline gives CDR1 SGDLS, CDR2 YYNGEE. The junction had 5 bases not matched to a gene; V was cut back by 4 bases and J by 1 base. The CDR3 is made up of 17 amino acids. In DNA form, the CDR3 reads TGTGCCAGCAGCTCGGGACAGGGGGCGAGGAACACCGGGGAGCTGTTTTTT. Amino acids: CASSSGQGARNTGELFF.

Only a few counts were recorded for this clonotype. This sequence joins TRBV7-2 and TRBJ2-7, with no clear D. The V end was cut by 1 base, the J end by 2 bases, with 9 bases between. CDR3 length: 14 amino acids. Germline loops: CDR1 SGHTA, CDR2 FQGNSA. The CDR3 loop reads CASSLDLGPYEQYF. CDR3 nucleotide sequence: TGTGCCAGCAGCTTAGATCTAGGCCCCTACGAGCAGTACTTC. Full variable domain (outside the CDR3, taken from reference TRBV7-2 and TRBJ2-7): GAGVSQSPSNKVTEKGKDVELRCDPISGHTALYWYRQSLGQGLEFLIYFQGNSAPDKSGLPSDRFSAERTGGSVSTLTIQRTQQEDSAVYLCASSLDLGPYEQYFGPGTRLTVT.

This clonotype appeared a few times. The CDR3 DNA follows: TGTGCCAGCAGTTTAGGGTCATTCCGATATAGCAATCAGCCCCAGCATTTT. Protein: CASSLGSFRYSNQPQHF. The chain has TRBV12-3 or TRBV12-4 and TRBJ1-5; D not resolved. Trimming pared 1 base from V and 0 bases from J, leaving 13 bases between. CDR3 length: 17 residues.

This clonotype was observed a single time. V and J are TRBV5-1 and TRBJ2-7; the D gene is possibly TRBD1 (6 bases). Trimming shortened V by 0 bases and J by 3 bases, and 7 bases separated the two germline ends. In germline, CDR1 is SGHRS, CDR2 YFSETQ. The length of the CDR3 is 13 residues. Here the CDR3 reads CASSLEDSYEQYF. The CDR3 nucleotides are TGCGCCAGCAGCTTGGAGGACAGCTACGAGCAGTACTTC.

V usage is TRBV7-3 and J usage is TRBJ2-1; 13 bases map to TRBD2. The trim removed 5 bases at V and 5 bases at J, leaving 6 bases unmatched. The germline V gene encodes CDR1 SGHTA and CDR2 FQGTGA. The CDR3 is 16 residues long. The CDR3 loop reads CASSLHTSGRDNEQFF. CDR3 bases: TGTGCCAGCAGCCTACATACTAGCGGGAGGGACAATGAGCAGTTCTTC.

The chain links TRBV29-1 to TRBJ2-7; no clear D gene. Germline CDR1 reads SQVTM; CDR2 reads ANQGSEA. This CDR3 has 11 residues. Trimming pared 6 bases from V and 0 bases from J, leaving 6 bases between. CDR3 bases: TGCAGCGTAGGCGACTCCTACGAGCAGTACTTC. Its protein product is CSVGDSYEQYF.

The chain is built from TRBV9 and TRBJ2-3; TRBD1 agrees at 7 bases. Unmatched junction bases numbered 5, after V lost 3 bases and J lost 1 base. The germline V gene encodes CDR1 SGDLS and CDR2 YYNGEE. The CDR3 totals 15 residues. The CDR3 coding sequence is TGTGCCAGCAGCGCACAGGGGCCGGGCACAGATACGCAGTATTTT. Its translation is CASSAQGPGTDTQYF.

The rearrangement links TRBV14 to TRBJ2-3; TRBD2 matches at 12 bases. The CDR3 is 19 amino acids. V dropped 0 bases and J dropped 3; count of bases not matched to a gene: 10. Germline CDR1 and CDR2: SGHDN and FVKESK. Written as DNA, the CDR3 is TGTGCCAGCAGCCAAGATCTCATGACTAGCGGGAGATTAACAGATACGCAGTATTTT. Protein product: CASSQDLMTSGRLTDTQYF.

This clonotype turned up a few times. The chain couples TRBV29-1 to TRBJ2-1; possibly TRBD1 for D (6 bases). V lost 4 bases, J lost 7 bases, and 14 bases lay in between. The length of the CDR3 is 13 residues. Looked up from germline, CDR1 is SQVTM and CDR2 is ANQGSEA. The CDR3 nucleotides are TGCAGCGTTGTATACAGGGCAGTGAATGAGCAGTTCTTC. Amino acids: CSVVYRAVNEQFF.